What follows are 20 T cell receptor beta chains derived from one specimen sequenced in a study of OX40 agonist ivuxolimab in advanced cancers. Assay used: immunoSEQ multiplex PCR; TCRdb lists only in-frame clones, some missing. The table records about 82,000 clones, approximately 85% of them present only once. Source: CD4+ or CD8+ T cells sorted from blood, taken in a trial of the OX40 agonist ivuxolimab. Every receptor here comes from an adult with an advanced solid tumor such as melanoma, head and neck, liver or kidney cancer.

V is TRBV28 and J is TRBJ2-3; D possibly corresponds to TRBD2 (8 bases). The CDR3 is made up of 14 amino acids. Per germline, CDR1 MDHEN and CDR2 SYDVKM. V lost 7 bases and J 9 bases, leaving 20 bases between the germline ends. The CDR3 spells CASTSGGGANTQYF. The CDR3 coding sequence is TGTGCCAGCACCTCGGGAGGGGGCGCAAACACGCAGTATTTT.

The rearrangement joins TRBV27 to TRBJ1-2; tentative D call: TRBD1 (5 bases). The V and J ends lost 6 bases and 6 bases respectively, with 14 bases between them. The CDR3 contains 13 residues. Germline V gene sequence: CDR1 MNHEY, CDR2 SMNVEV (reference sequence). CDR3 bases: TGTGCCAGCAGGCCCGGGTGGGGGAATGGCTACACCTTC. Translating it yields CASRPGWGNGYTF.

This rearrangement joins TRBV4-1 to TRBJ2-5; 14 bases are a match to TRBD2. Trimming at V came to 2 bases and at J to 5 bases, leaving 7 bases not matched to a gene. Germline V gene lookup returns CDR1 MGHRA and CDR2 YSYEKL. The CDR3 extends over 17 amino acids. Written as DNA, the CDR3 is TGCGCCAGCAGCCAACTGACTAGCGGGGGGGCCGGGGAGACCCAGTACTTC. Translation gives CASSQLTSGGAGETQYF.

J is TRBJ1-2 and V is TRBV5-4; D is possibly TRBD1 (5 bases). This CDR3 contains 14 residues. Germline values: CDR1 SGHNT, CDR2 YYREEE (reference sequence). Trimming stripped 1 base from V and 4 bases from J, with 11 bases between. The CDR3 bases are TGTGCCAGCAGCTTGATACAGGAAGGCTATGGCTACACCTTC. It codes for CASSLIQEGYGYTF.

This sequence joins TRBV6-5 and TRBJ2-1; maybe TRBD2 (5 bases). V gave up 4 bases and J gave up 0 bases, with 10 bases separating them. The CDR3 extends over 15 amino acids. Germline CDR1 MNHEY, CDR2 SVGAGI. This CDR3 reads CASSLAWSSYNEQFF. CDR3 DNA: TGTGCCAGCAGTTTAGCGTGGAGCTCCTACAATGAGCAGTTCTTC.

This sequence joins TRBV28 and TRBJ1-2, with D possibly TRBD1 on 5 matching bases. The CDR3 extends over 15 amino acids. CDR1 and CDR2 (germline): MDHEN, SYDVKM. V lost 5 bases and J lost 2, with 15 bases in between. The CDR3, as DNA: TGTGCCAGCAGTCCTTTGGACAAGCGGAACTATGGCTACACCTTC. This codes for CASSPLDKRNYGYTF.

The CDR3 nucleotides read TGTGCCAGCAGCCCCGGGACGTATCTAGCCAAAAACATTCAGTACTTC. Residues: CASSPGTYLAKNIQYF. The rearrangement joins TRBV7-9 to TRBJ2-4; D is perhaps TRBD1 or TRBD2 (5 bases each). There are 16 residues in the CDR3. V was clipped by 5 bases and J by 0 bases, with 14 bases between them. The germline CDR1 and CDR2 sequences are SEHNR and FQNEAQ (reference sequence).

The chain combines TRBV28 with TRBJ1-5, with D maybe TRBD1 (5 bases). The CDR3 consists of 13 residues. The V gene's germline CDR1 is MDHEN and CDR2 SYDVKM. Trimming took 6 bases from V and 3 from J, leaving 9 bases between them. CDR3 bases: TGTGCCAGCAGAGGGGAAAACAATCAGCCCCAGCATTTT. Its protein product is CASRGENNQPQHF.

This clone was recorded only once. The chain links TRBV29-1 to TRBJ2-2; TRBD2 agrees at 13 bases. The CDR3 consists of 15 residues. J was trimmed by 3 bases and V by 6 bases; bases with no gene match: 4. Germline CDR1 and CDR2: SQVTM and ANQGSEA. Written as DNA, the CDR3 is TGCAGCGTCGGGACTAGCGGGGTGCACACCGGGGAGCTGTTTTTT. It specifies CSVGTSGVHTGELFF.

The chain links TRBV5-1 to TRBJ2-2; D perhaps matches TRBD1 (6 bases). This CDR3 has 14 amino acids. CDR1 is SGHRS and CDR2 is YFSETQ in the germline V gene. Trimming removed 3 bases at V and 4 bases at J, with 10 bases between. The chain's CDR3 is CASSWGQSTGELFF. The CDR3 DNA follows: TGCGCCAGCAGCTGGGGGCAAAGCACCGGGGAGCTGTTTTTT. Filled out from reference TRBV5-1 and TRBJ2-2, the complete variable domain reads KAGVTQTPRYLIKTRGQQVTLSCSPISGHRSVSWYQQTPGQGLQFLFEYFSETQRNKGNFPGRFSGRQFSNSRSEMNVSTLELGDSALYLCASSWGQSTGELFFGEGSRLTVL.

Only a few counts were recorded for this clone. The rearrangement joins TRBV28 to TRBJ2-1, with D unclear. Looked up from germline, CDR1 is MDHEN and CDR2 is SYDVKM. Trimming shortened V by 5 bases and J by 13 bases, and 24 bases separated the two germline ends. This CDR3 has 15 residues. The CDR3 reads CASSAPGQGPFHQFF. The CDR3 DNA reads TGTGCCAGCAGTGCCCCGGGTCAAGGGCCCTTTCATCAGTTCTTC.

The J gene is TRBJ1-1, the V gene TRBV18, with D unclear. The CDR3 runs to 15 residues. With 6 bases removed from V and 1 base from J, the gap between germline ends came to 15 bases. Per the germline V gene, CDR1 is KGHSH and CDR2 is LQKENI. CDR3 nucleotides: TGTGCCAGCTCGCCTAGGACGAAACCGAACACTGAAGCTTTCTTT. Protein sequence: CASSPRTKPNTEAFF.

The V gene is TRBV5-6, the J gene TRBJ1-2; 8 nucleotides agree with TRBD1. V lost 4 bases and J lost 7; bases outside the gene matches: 15. The CDR3 covers 16 residues. Germline lookup yields CDR1 SGHDT and CDR2 YYEEEE. DNA for the CDR3: TGTGCCAGCAGCCCTGAAGGACAGGGAAGTATAGGTGGCTACACCTTC. Its protein product is CASSPEGQGSIGGYTF.

This rearrangement joins TRBV5-4 to TRBJ2-5, with D perhaps matching TRBD2 (6 bases). The CDR3 runs to 18 residues. Per the germline V gene, CDR1 is SGHNT and CDR2 is YYREEE (reference sequence). Trimming removed 3 bases at V and 4 bases at J, with 25 bases between. CDR3 protein: CASSWRATRTIKGETQYF. CDR3 nucleotide sequence: TGTGCCAGCAGCTGGAGAGCCACCAGGACTATAAAAGGAGAGACCCAGTACTTC.

The chain joins TRBV5-6 to TRBJ2-1; D may match TRBD1 or TRBD2 (5 bases each). V lost 6 bases and J lost 9, with 28 bases in between. The CDR3 totals 17 residues. CDR1 and CDR2 (germline): SGHDT, YYEEEE. CDR3: CASTRLRGREGESEQFF. As DNA, the CDR3 is TGTGCCAGCACGAGGTTGAGGGGCAGGGAAGGGGAGAGTGAGCAGTTCTTC.

The gene calls are TRBV19 and TRBJ2-1, with 7 bases fitting TRBD1. Germline loops: CDR1 LNHDA, CDR2 SQIVND (reference sequence). The ends lost 4 bases at V and 10 bases at J; junction bases unmatched: 4. This CDR3 region has 12 residues. DNA of the CDR3: TGTGCCAGTAGTAGAGAGGACAGGGAGCAGTTCTTC. Protein product: CASSREDREQFF.

The genes are TRBV5-1 and TRBJ1-4, with 10 positions matching TRBD1. The CDR3 extends over 16 amino acids. In germline, CDR1 is SGHRS, CDR2 YFSETQ. V shed 3 bases and J 4 bases; nucleotides not matched to a gene: 6. The CDR3 protein is CASSSTGGGNNEKLFF. The CDR3 DNA reads as TGCGCCAGCAGCTCGACAGGGGGCGGGAATAATGAAAAACTGTTTTTT. Drawing the rest from reference TRBV5-1 and TRBJ1-4, the complete variable domain is KAGVTQTPRYLIKTRGQQVTLSCSPISGHRSVSWYQQTPGQGLQFLFEYFSETQRNKGNFPGRFSGRQFSNSRSEMNVSTLELGDSALYLCASSSTGGGNNEKLFFGSGTQLSVL.

The V and J genes are TRBV7-9 and TRBJ2-3; 11 bases agree with TRBD2. The germline V gene encodes CDR1 SEHNR and CDR2 FQNEAQ (reference sequence). This CDR3 region has 19 residues. V shed 5 bases and J 6 bases; nucleotides not matched to a gene: 19. For the CDR3, the DNA is TGTGCCAGCAGCCAGCCCGCCCGAGGTAGCGGGGGGGCTGGGGATACGCAGTATTTT. Its translation is CASSQPARGSGGAGDTQYF.

The chain couples TRBV7-9 to TRBJ2-3; tentative D call: TRBD1 (5 bases). V was clipped by 3 bases and J by 2 bases, with 9 bases between them. CDR1 SEHNR and CDR2 FQNEAQ come from the germline V gene (reference sequence). The CDR3 sequence is 14 residues long. The CDR3 region has the DNA TGTGCCAGCAGCTTGGGCAGGGCCACAGATACGCAGTATTTT. The encoded protein is CASSLGRATDTQYF.

The chain has TRBV7-2 and TRBJ2-3; the match to TRBD2 covers 11 bases. Germline-derived CDR1 and CDR2 are SGHTA and FQGNSA. CDR3 length equals 15 residues. The trim removed 3 bases at V and 1 base at J, leaving 0 bases unmatched. The CDR3 protein is CASSLGLAGTDTQYF. In nucleotides, the CDR3 is TGTGCCAGCAGCTTGGGACTAGCGGGCACAGATACGCAGTATTTT.